This T cell receptor (beta chain) was recorded in a study of PD-L1 blockade in urothelial cancer. Study summary: At 3 weeks after treatment start (second dose) and again at 6 weeks, blood was analyzed.

Study results and caveats: It was durable-benefit patients whose tumor-associated blood clones expanded more at 3 weeks.

Profiled with immunoSEQ multiplex PCR; TCRdb holds only in-frame clones, not every one. The data hold approximately 110,000 clones, with approximately 85% observed a single time. Worth noting for this clone: Its antigen is not identified.

The receptor was isolated from a man between 45 and 60 years old with urothelial cancer. Sequencing was performed on PBMCs, taken around atezolizumab (anti-PD-L1) treatment.

In DNA, the CDR3 is TGTGCCTCATCCCAAGCGGGAGAGAACTACAATGAGCAGTTCTTC. It yields the protein CASSQAGENYNEQFF. The V and J genes are TRBV30 and TRBJ2-1; 8 bases are a match to TRBD2. The CDR3 runs to 15 residues. The V segment lost 7 bases and the J segment 3 bases; nucleotides outside the gene matches: 11. Germline-derived CDR1 and CDR2 are GTSNPN and SVGIG (reference sequence).